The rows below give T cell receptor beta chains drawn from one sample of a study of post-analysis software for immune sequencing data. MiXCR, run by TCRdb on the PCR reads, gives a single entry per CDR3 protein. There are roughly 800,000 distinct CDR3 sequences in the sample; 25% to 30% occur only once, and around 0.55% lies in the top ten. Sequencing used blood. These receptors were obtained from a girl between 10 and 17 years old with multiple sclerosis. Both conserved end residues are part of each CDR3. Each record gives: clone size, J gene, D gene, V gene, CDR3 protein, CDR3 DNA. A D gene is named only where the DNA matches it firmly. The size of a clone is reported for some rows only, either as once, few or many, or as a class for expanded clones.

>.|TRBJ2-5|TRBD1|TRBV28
CASSLSWTGQETQYF
TGTGCCAGCAGTTTATCTTGGACAGGACAAGAGACCCAGTACTTC
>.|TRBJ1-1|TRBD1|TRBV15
CATSWDRANTEAFF
TGTGCCACCAGCTGGGACAGGGCGAACACTGAAGCTTTCTTT
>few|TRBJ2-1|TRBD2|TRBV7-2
CATHPALADNEQFF
TGTGCCACCCACCCTGCTCTAGCGGACAATGAGCAGTTCTTC
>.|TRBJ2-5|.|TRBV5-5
CASSAHSDQMETQYF
TGTGCCAGCAGCGCCCACTCTGACCAAATGGAGACCCAGTACTTC
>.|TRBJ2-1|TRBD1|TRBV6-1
CASPRGGGQGSYNGQFF
TGTGCCAGCCCAAGGGGAGGTGGACAGGGCTCCTACAATGGGCAGTTCTTC
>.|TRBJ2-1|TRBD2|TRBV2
CASSVPERRVGTSSMVGQFF
TGTGCCAGCAGTGTCCCTGAGCGGCGAGTGGGGACTAGCTCCATGGTTGGGCAGTTCTTC
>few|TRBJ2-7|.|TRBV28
CASSLRTAGVAEQYF
TGTGCCAGCAGTTTACGCACGGCAGGGGTTGCCGAGCAGTACTTC
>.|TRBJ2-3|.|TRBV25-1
CASLSWSGGTDTQYF
TGTGCCAGCCTTTCGTGGTCGGGAGGCACAGATACGCAGTATTTT
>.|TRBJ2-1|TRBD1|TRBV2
CASSRTGLGNEQFF
TGTGCCAGCAGCCGGACAGGGTTGGGCAATGAGCAGTTCTTC
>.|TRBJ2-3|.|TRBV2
CASRTDSTDTQYF
TGTGCCAGCAGGACCGATAGCACAGATACGCAGTATTTT
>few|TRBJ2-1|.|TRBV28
CASSGGAVVGSREQFF
TGTGCCAGCAGTGGGGGAGCAGTCGTCGGCTCGCGTGAGCAGTTCTTC
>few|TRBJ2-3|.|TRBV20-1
CSARISGVTDTQYF
TGCAGTGCTAGAATATCAGGGGTCACAGATACGCAGTATTTT
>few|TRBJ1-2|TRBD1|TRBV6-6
CASSYDRGGYTF
TGTGCCAGCAGTTACGACAGGGGCGGCTACACCTTC
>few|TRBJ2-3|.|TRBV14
CASSQDRVRTDTQYF
TGTGCCAGCAGCCAAGATCGTGTTCGCACAGATACGCAGTATTTT
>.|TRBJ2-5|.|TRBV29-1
CSGVGAGTKETQYF
TGCAGCGGGGTCGGGGCAGGAACCAAAGAGACCCAGTACTTC
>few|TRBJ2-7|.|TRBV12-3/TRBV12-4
CASSFPSYYEQYF
TGTGCCAGCAGTTTCCCCAGTTACTACGAGCAGTACTTC
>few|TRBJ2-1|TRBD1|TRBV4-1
CASSQPRGTGGNEQFF
TGCGCCAGCAGCCAACCAAGAGGGACAGGGGGGAATGAGCAGTTCTTC
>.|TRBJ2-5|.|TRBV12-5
CASGLTSLGSQYF
TGTGCTAGTGGTTTGACTAGTCTGGGGAGCCAGTACTTC
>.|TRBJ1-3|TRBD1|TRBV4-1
CASSLEQGAGYTIYF
TGCGCCAGCAGCCTGGAACAGGGGGCCGGCTACACCATATATTTT
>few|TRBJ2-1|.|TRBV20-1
CSARSIKGVGGNEQFF
TGCAGTGCTAGATCTATAAAGGGGGTGGGGGGGAATGAGCAGTTCTTC
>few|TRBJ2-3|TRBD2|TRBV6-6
CASNLLGGLAGPDTQYF
TGTGCCAGCAACCTCCTCGGGGGACTAGCGGGACCAGATACGCAGTATTTT
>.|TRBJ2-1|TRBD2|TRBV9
CASSVAFELAGAPGNEQFF
TGTGCCAGCAGCGTAGCCTTCGAACTAGCGGGGGCCCCCGGGAATGAGCAGTTCTTC
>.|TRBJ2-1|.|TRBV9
CASGVGGALNEQFF
TGTGCCAGCGGGGTGGGGGGGGCCCTTAATGAGCAGTTCTTC
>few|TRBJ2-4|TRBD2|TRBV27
CASSFLFPSGSAKNIQYF
TGTGCCAGCAGTTTCCTATTCCCCAGCGGGAGTGCCAAAAACATTCAGTACTTC
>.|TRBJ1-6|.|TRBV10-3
CAISESGLNNSPLHF
TGTGCCATCAGTGAGTCAGGGTTGAATAATTCACCCCTCCACTTT
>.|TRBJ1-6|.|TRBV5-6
CASSSYGSAWYNSPLHF
TGTGCCAGCAGCTCCTACGGTTCAGCTTGGTATAATTCACCCCTCCACTTT
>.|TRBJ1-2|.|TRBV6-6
CASTHRSRRAGYTF
TGTGCCAGCACTCACCGATCCCGCCGGGCTGGCTACACCTTC
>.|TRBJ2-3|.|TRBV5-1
CASSSPFPARATDTQYF
TGCGCCAGCAGCTCCCCTTTCCCCGCTAGAGCCACAGATACGCAGTATTTT
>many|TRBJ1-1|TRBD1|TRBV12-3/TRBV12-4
CASSLRQGNTEAFF
TGCGCCAGCAGCTTGAGACAGGGGAACACTGAAGCTTTCTTT
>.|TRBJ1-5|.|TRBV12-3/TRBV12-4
CASSLGGEGWYSNQPQHF
TGTGCCAGCAGCCTAGGAGGGGAGGGGTGGTATAGCAATCAGCCCCAGCATTTT
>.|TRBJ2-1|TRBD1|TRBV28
CASSSLDRGKQDEQFF
TGTGCCAGCAGTTCCTTGGACAGGGGGAAACAAGATGAGCAGTTCTTC
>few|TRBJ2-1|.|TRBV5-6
CASSLRQIGNEQFF
TGTGCCAGCAGCTTGAGACAGATTGGCAATGAGCAGTTCTTC
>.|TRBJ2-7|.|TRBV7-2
CASSLNLGEQYF
TGTGCCAGCAGCCTCAACTTGGGCGAGCAGTACTTC
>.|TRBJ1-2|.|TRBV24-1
CATSDLYGGSYGYTF
TGTGCCACCAGTGATTTGTACGGCGGATCCTATGGCTACACCTTC
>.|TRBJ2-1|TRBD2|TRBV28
CASSTGLAAQFF
TGTGCCAGCAGCACGGGACTAGCAGCACAGTTCTTC
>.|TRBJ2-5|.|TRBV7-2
CASRPMLGRGETQYF
TGTGCCAGCAGACCCATGCTAGGGCGCGGTGAGACCCAGTACTTC
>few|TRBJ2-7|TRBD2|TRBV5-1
CASQREAYAYEQYF
TGCGCCAGTCAGCGGGAGGCGTACGCCTACGAGCAGTACTTC
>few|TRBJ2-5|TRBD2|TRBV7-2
CASSQRGLAQHQKYF
TGTGCCAGCAGCCAGAGAGGACTAGCGCAACACCAGAAGTACTTC
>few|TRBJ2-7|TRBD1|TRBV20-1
CSATGTGGYQQYF
TGCAGTGCCACCGGGACAGGGGGCTACCAGCAGTACTTC
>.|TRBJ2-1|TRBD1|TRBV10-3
CAIVPGQGSESYNEQFF
TGTGCCATCGTCCCGGGACAGGGATCGGAGTCCTACAATGAGCAGTTCTTC
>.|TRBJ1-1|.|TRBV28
CASSLYPGSNTEAFF
TGTGCCAGCAGTTTATATCCGGGGTCGAACACTGAAGCTTTCTTT
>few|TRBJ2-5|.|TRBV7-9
CASSSPAGGNQETQYF
TGTGCCAGCAGCTCCCCCGCAGGGGGGAACCAGGAGACCCAGTACTTC
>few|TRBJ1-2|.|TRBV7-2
CASSSWGNGGYTF
TGTGCCAGCAGCTCCTGGGGGAACGGGGGCTACACCTTC
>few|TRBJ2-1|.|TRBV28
CASTKLFRGSSEQFF
TGTGCCAGCACCAAATTATTTCGGGGTTCTAGTGAGCAGTTCTTC
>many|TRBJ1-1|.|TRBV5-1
CASSAIQGTEAFF
TGCGCCAGCAGCGCAATACAGGGTACTGAAGCTTTCTTT
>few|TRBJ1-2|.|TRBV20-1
CSARDVDFKDRSFYGYTF
TGCAGTGCTAGAGACGTCGATTTTAAGGACAGATCCTTCTATGGCTACACCTTC
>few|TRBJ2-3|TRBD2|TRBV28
CASSPLSSGSTDTQYF
TGTGCCAGCAGTCCCCTCTCTAGCGGGAGCACAGATACGCAGTATTTT
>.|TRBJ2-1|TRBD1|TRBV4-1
CASSQGEGGLLNEQFF
TGCGCCAGCAGCCAAGGGGAAGGGGGCTTGCTCAATGAGCAGTTCTTC
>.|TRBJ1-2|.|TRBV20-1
CSARADTPDPYLGYTF
TGCAGTGCTAGAGCGGACACTCCGGATCCTTATCTTGGCTACACCTTC
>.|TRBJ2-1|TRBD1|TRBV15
CATSNRWTGEDEQFF
TGTGCCACCAGCAACCGGTGGACAGGGGAGGATGAGCAGTTCTTC
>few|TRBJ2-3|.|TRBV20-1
CSALDTQYF
TGCAGTGCCTTAGATACGCAGTATTTT
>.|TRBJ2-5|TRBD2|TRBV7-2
CASSLRLGTSGGETQYF
TGTGCCAGCAGCTTACGTCTCGGGACTAGCGGGGGAGAGACCCAGTACTTC
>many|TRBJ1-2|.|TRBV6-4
CASSGQADYGYTF
TGTGCCAGCAGTGGGCAGGCTGACTATGGCTACACCTTC